A single sample gave rise to the 28 T cell receptor beta chains below, sequenced in a study of T cell responses to AZD1222 COVID-19 vaccine. Repertoires were generated with immunoSEQ multiplex PCR, while TCRdb's copy carries only in-frame clones and drops some. The sample contains nearly 110,000 clones, around 90% of which appear only once. The sequencing used peripheral blood, collected 28 days after the second AZD1222 dose. These receptors originate from an adult who received the AZD1222 COVID-19 vaccine.

The chain links TRBV7-6 to TRBJ1-4; TRBD1 matches at 8 bases. J gave up 4 bases and V 3 bases, and 4 bases lay outside the gene matches. Germline CDR1 reads SGHVS; CDR2 reads FNYEAQ. The CDR3 length is 15 residues. The CDR3 here is CASSFRTGLNEKLFF. In DNA form, the CDR3 reads TGTGCCAGCAGCTTCCGGACAGGGCTTAATGAAAAACTGTTTTTT.

V gene TRBV9 combines with J gene TRBJ1-3; D remains ambiguous. The CDR3 is 13 residues long. Germline V gives CDR1 SGDLS, CDR2 YYNGEE. With 0 bases removed from V and 8 bases from J, the gap between germline ends came to 9 bases. As DNA, the CDR3 is TGTGCCAGCAGCGTAGGAACATGGGACACCATATATTTT. It encodes CASSVGTWDTIYF.

CDR3 in DNA: TGTGCCAGCAGCTTGGAAGGGGGTGTTAACTACGAGCAGTACTTC. It codes for CASSLEGGVNYEQYF. This chain connects TRBV5-5 to TRBJ2-7; D perhaps matches TRBD1 (6 bases). Germline CDR1 reads SGHKS; CDR2 reads YYEKEE (reference sequence). Trimming removed 0 bases at V and 3 bases at J, with 13 bases between. The CDR3 has 15 residues.

This chain links TRBV6-5 with TRBJ2-7; 7 positions match TRBD2. This CDR3 is 15 amino acids long. Germline lookup yields CDR1 MNHEY and CDR2 SVGAGI. V shed 6 bases, J shed 6 bases, and the junction held 14 bases outside the gene matches. For the CDR3, the DNA is TGTGCCAGCAGATCCGTGGGAGGGGTCGGGGTCGAGCAGTACTTC. This gives the protein CASRSVGGVGVEQYF.

The V and J genes are TRBV5-1 and TRBJ1-2; 8 nucleotides agree with TRBD1. The junction had 3 bases not matched to a gene; V was cut back by 4 bases and J by 7 bases. This CDR3 is 12 amino acids long. CDR1 and CDR2 from the germline V gene are SGHRS and YFSETQ. CDR3 in DNA: TGCGCCAGCAGCGTGACAGGGGTTGGCTACACCTTC. Translated, it gives CASSVTGVGYTF.

V and J are TRBV7-6 and TRBJ1-1; D is possibly TRBD1 (5 bases). The germline V and J ends were trimmed by 0 bases and 8 bases, with 7 bases remaining between them. From germline, CDR1 is SGHVS and CDR2 FNYEAQ. The CDR3 runs 12 residues. The DNA for the CDR3 is TGTGCCAGCAGCTTAGCAGGGGCCGAAGCTTTCTTT. The encoded protein is CASSLAGAEAFF.

This chain joins TRBV3-1 (or the pseudogene TRBV3-2) and TRBJ1-2, with D possibly TRBD1 on 5 matching bases. Germline CDR1 LGHDT, CDR2 YNNKEL (reference sequence). CDR3 size: 16 residues. Trimming cost V 1 base and J 0 bases, with 12 bases left between them. The CDR3 DNA reads TGTGCCAGCAGCCAAGCTGACAGCCTACCTAACTATGGCTACACCTTC. The encoded protein is CASSQADSLPNYGYTF.

CDR3 loop: CRSGEETQYF. The CDR3 DNA sequence: TGCAGAAGCGGGGAAGAGACCCAGTACTTC. The chain links TRBV20-1 to TRBJ2-5; 7 nucleotides agree with TRBD2. The CDR3 runs to 10 residues. In germline, CDR1 is DFQATT, CDR2 SNEGSKA (reference sequence).

V and J are TRBV9 and TRBJ1-6, with 9 bases that match TRBD1. The CDR3 extends over 15 amino acids. J gave up 7 bases and V 5 bases, and 7 bases lay outside the gene matches. The V gene's germline CDR1 is SGDLS and CDR2 YYNGEE. CDR3 amino acids: CASSGGDRANSPLHF. CDR3 DNA sequence: TGTGCCAGCAGTGGGGGGGACAGGGCCAATTCACCCCTCCACTTT. Filled out from reference TRBV9 and TRBJ1-6, the complete variable domain reads DSGVTQTPKHLITATGQRVTLRCSPRSGDLSVYWYQQSLDQGLQFLIQYYNGEERAKGNILERFSAQQFPDLHSELNLSSLELGDSALYFCASSGGDRANSPLHFGNGTRLTVT.

The chain joins TRBV19 to TRBJ1-2; D might be TRBD1 (6 bases). V was shortened by 5 bases and J by 4 bases, with 8 bases between the two germline ends. The CDR3 has 12 amino acids. The germline V gene encodes CDR1 LNHDA and CDR2 SQIVND (reference sequence). The CDR3 DNA sequence: TGTGCCAGTAGTCCGGACAGCTATGGCTACACCTTC. Amino acids: CASSPDSYGYTF. The full variable domain, completed using reference TRBV19 and TRBJ1-2, is DGGITQSPKYLFRKEGQNVTLSCEQNLNHDAMYWYRQDPGQGLRLIYYSQIVNDFQKGDIAEGYSVSREKKESFPLTVTSAQKNPTAFYLCASSPDSYGYTFGSGTRLTVV.

The chain links TRBV9 to TRBJ1-4; TRBD1 matches 9 bases. Trimming removed 3 bases from V and 4 bases from J; junction bases left unmatched: 4. Per germline, CDR1 SGDLS and CDR2 YYNGEE. CDR3 length: 15 residues. The CDR3 loop reads CASSARGQGNEKLFF. The CDR3 coding sequence is TGTGCCAGCAGCGCAAGGGGACAGGGTAATGAAAAACTGTTTTTT.

This chain uses TRBV28 with TRBJ2-1, with 12 nucleotides matching TRBD1. Looked up from germline, CDR1 is MDHEN and CDR2 is SYDVKM. The CDR3 consists of 16 residues. The V gene end was trimmed by 2 bases and the J gene end by 8 bases; junction bases not matched to a gene: 7. CDR3 amino acids: CASSLGDRGLRDEQFF. DNA for the CDR3: TGTGCCAGCAGTTTAGGGGACAGGGGGCTGCGCGATGAGCAGTTCTTC.

The chain carries TRBV6-2 or TRBV6-3 and TRBJ2-7, with D perhaps matching TRBD1 or TRBD2 (5 bases each). Germline-derived CDR1 and CDR2 are MNHEY and SVGEGT. This CDR3 has 15 residues. V shed 5 bases and J shed 5 bases, with 19 bases lying between them. The CDR3 loop is CASSNTRDGAHEQYF. Written as DNA, the CDR3 is TGTGCCAGCAGTAATACCAGGGACGGAGCCCACGAGCAGTACTTC.

The chain is built from TRBV9 and TRBJ1-2; weak D call: TRBD1 (6 bases). Germline-derived CDR1 and CDR2 are SGDLS and YYNGEE. Trimming stripped 0 bases from V and 5 bases from J, with 11 bases between. The CDR3 loop spans 14 amino acids. The CDR3 sequence is CASSVGTASYGYTF. Written as DNA, the CDR3 is TGTGCCAGCAGCGTAGGGACAGCCTCTTATGGCTACACCTTC.

The rearrangement joins TRBV5-4 to TRBJ1-3, with no clear D. Trimming stripped 0 bases from V and 4 bases from J, with 11 bases between. Germline values: CDR1 SGHNT, CDR2 YYREEE (reference sequence). The CDR3 contains 15 residues. The chain's CDR3 is CASSLGQRNGNTIYF. The CDR3 nucleotides read TGTGCCAGCAGCTTGGGGCAGAGGAACGGAAACACCATATATTTT.

The V gene is TRBV6-5, the J gene TRBJ1-5, with D perhaps matching TRBD1 (5 bases). Trimming shortened V by 5 bases and J by 0 bases, and 11 bases separated the two germline ends. Germline assignment: CDR1 MNHEY and CDR2 SVGAGI. The CDR3 consists of 15 residues. The DNA for the CDR3 is TGTGCCAGCAGTCGGACATTGAGTAGCAATCAGCCCCAGCATTTT. Amino acids: CASSRTLSSNQPQHF.

The chain has TRBV19 and TRBJ2-1; no firm D call. Germline assignment: CDR1 LNHDA and CDR2 SQIVND (reference sequence). The V gene lost 0 bases and the J gene lost 6 bases, with 6 bases spanning the gap. The CDR3 sequence is 13 residues long. DNA for the CDR3: TGTGCCAGTAGTATAGAGGGTGTCAATGAGCAGTTCTTC. Amino acids: CASSIEGVNEQFF. Variable domain in full (rest from reference TRBV19 and TRBJ2-1): DGGITQSPKYLFRKEGQNVTLSCEQNLNHDAMYWYRQDPGQGLRLIYYSQIVNDFQKGDIAEGYSVSREKKESFPLTVTSAQKNPTAFYLCASSIEGVNEQFFGPGTRLTVL.

J is TRBJ1-4 and V is TRBV25-1; D is uncertain. The length of the CDR3 is 14 residues. V lost 7 bases and J lost 3, with 12 bases in between. Germline CDR1 reads MGHDK; CDR2 reads SYGVNS. This CDR3 reads CASTRRDPNEKLFF. In DNA, the CDR3 is TGTGCCAGCACCCGACGGGATCCTAATGAAAAACTGTTTTTT.

CDR3 in amino acids: CASSLASGSLHTIYF. The CDR3 nucleotides are TGTGCCAGCAGCTTAGCTTCGGGGTCTCTTCACACCATATATTTT. The rearrangement joins TRBV7-9 to TRBJ1-3; D is undetermined. Trimming left V 0 bases short and J 8 bases short, with 14 bases between. Germline V gene sequence: CDR1 SEHNR, CDR2 FQNEAQ (reference sequence). This CDR3 comprises 15 residues.

The V and J genes are TRBV2 and TRBJ1-5, with TRBD1 matching 8 bases. V dropped 5 bases and J dropped 2; count of bases not matched to a gene: 5. Germline V lookup: CDR1 SNHLY, CDR2 FYNNEI. The CDR3 length is 15 residues. Here the CDR3 DNA reads TGTGCCAGCAGTCGGACAGGGAGTCGCAATCAGCCCCAGCATTTT. It specifies CASSRTGSRNQPQHF.

The chain links TRBV6-5 to TRBJ1-2; tentatively, D is TRBD1 (6 bases). V dropped 6 bases and J dropped 4 bases, with 15 bases sitting between them. Germline V CDR1 and CDR2: MNHEY, SVGAGI. This CDR3 region has 14 residues. The CDR3 is CASREAQGSYGYTF. The CDR3 region has the DNA TGTGCCAGCAGGGAGGCACAGGGCAGCTATGGCTACACCTTC.

As concerns this clone: The limits of the CDR3 on the DNA are not certain, so only TCRdb's listed CDR3 is given. The CDR3 sequence is CATSRDSGQGQTYEQYF. This chain uses TRBV15 with TRBJ2-7; TRBD1, the table's D call, lacks a check against the DNA. Per germline, CDR1 LNHNV and CDR2 YYDKDF (reference sequence). The CDR3 length equals 17 residues, ends included.

The chain joins TRBV5-6 to TRBJ1-3; no reliable D call. Germline values: CDR1 SGHDT, CDR2 YYEEEE. V lost 4 bases to trimming and J lost 3 bases, with 11 bases between them. The CDR3 contains 14 residues. CDR3 DNA: TGTGCCAGCAGCACGAAGACGCTTGGAAACACCATATATTTT. Translation gives CASSTKTLGNTIYF.

The chain couples TRBV5-1 to TRBJ1-5; D is unresolved. The V gene's germline CDR1 is SGHRS and CDR2 YFSETQ. Between the trimmed V and J ends, which lost 5 bases and 5 bases, there was a span of 11 bases. This CDR3 has 13 residues. The DNA of the CDR3 is TGCGCCAGCAGGCCGGAGGTGGATCAGCCCCAGCATTTT. This encodes CASRPEVDQPQHF.

This clone was seen a single time. The chain combines TRBV5-4 with TRBJ1-1; TRBD1 is a possible D gene (6 bases). V lost 4 bases to trimming and J lost 1 base, with 11 bases between them. This CDR3 has 14 residues. Germline V gene data show CDR1 as SGHNT and CDR2 as YYREEE (reference sequence). In DNA, the CDR3 is TGTGCCAGCAGCCCAGGACAGACGAACACTGAAGCTTTCTTT. It encodes CASSPGQTNTEAFF.

The rearrangement links TRBV21-1 to TRBJ1-4. TRBV21-1 is classified as a pseudogene. The CDR3 has 14 residues. CDR3 in DNA: TGTGCCAGCAGGAGACTAGGGGCTAATGAAAAACTGTTTTTT. Its translation: CASRRLGANEKLFF.

This chain joins TRBV2 and TRBJ2-6; tentative D call: TRBD1 (6 bases). V dropped 6 bases and J dropped 2 bases, with 11 bases sitting between them. Looked up from germline, CDR1 is SNHLY and CDR2 is FYNNEI. The CDR3 is made up of 15 amino acids. The CDR3 reads CASRNSGAGANVLTF. The CDR3 nucleotides are TGTGCCAGCAGGAATTCAGGGGCTGGGGCCAACGTCCTGACTTTC.

V usage is TRBV28 and J usage is TRBJ1-4; TRBD1 aligns across 7 bases. V gave up 4 bases and J gave up 8 bases; unmatched junction bases: 16. CDR1 MDHEN and CDR2 SYDVKM come from the germline V gene. The CDR3 loop spans 17 amino acids. The CDR3 sequence: CASSSVELDRAGEKLFF. The CDR3 DNA reads as TGTGCCAGCAGTTCGGTCGAGTTAGACAGGGCAGGGGAAAAACTGTTTTTT.